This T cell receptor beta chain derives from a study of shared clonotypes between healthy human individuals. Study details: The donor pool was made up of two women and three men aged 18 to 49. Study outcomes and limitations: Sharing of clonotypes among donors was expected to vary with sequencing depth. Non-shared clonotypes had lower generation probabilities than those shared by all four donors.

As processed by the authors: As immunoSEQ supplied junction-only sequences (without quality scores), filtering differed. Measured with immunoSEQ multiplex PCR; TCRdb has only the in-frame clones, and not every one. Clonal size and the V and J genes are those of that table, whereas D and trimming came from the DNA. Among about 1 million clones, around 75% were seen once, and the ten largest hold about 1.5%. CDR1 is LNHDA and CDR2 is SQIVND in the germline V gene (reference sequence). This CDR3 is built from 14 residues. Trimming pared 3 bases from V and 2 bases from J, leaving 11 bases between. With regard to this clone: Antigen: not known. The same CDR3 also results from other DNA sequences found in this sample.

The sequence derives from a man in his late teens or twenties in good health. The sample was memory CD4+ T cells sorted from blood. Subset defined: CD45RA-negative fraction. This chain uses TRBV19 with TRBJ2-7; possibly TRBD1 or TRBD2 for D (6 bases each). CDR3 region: CASSIEGGPYEQYF. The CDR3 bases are TGTGCCAGTAGTATCGAGGGGGGTCCCTACGAGCAGTACTTC.